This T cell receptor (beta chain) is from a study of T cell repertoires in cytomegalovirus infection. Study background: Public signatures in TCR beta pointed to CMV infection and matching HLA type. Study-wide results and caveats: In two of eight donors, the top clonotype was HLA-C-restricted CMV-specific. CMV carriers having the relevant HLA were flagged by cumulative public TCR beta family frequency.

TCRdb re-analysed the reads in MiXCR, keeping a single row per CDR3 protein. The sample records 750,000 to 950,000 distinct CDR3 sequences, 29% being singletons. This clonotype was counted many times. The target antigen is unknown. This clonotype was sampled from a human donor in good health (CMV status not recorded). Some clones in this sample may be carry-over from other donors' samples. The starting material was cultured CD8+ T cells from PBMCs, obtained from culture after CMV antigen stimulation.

CDR3 sequence: CASSLRTFPYEQYF. CDR3 DNA: TGTGCCAGCAGCTTACGGACATTTCCCTACGAGCAGTACTTC. V and J are TRBV7-2 and TRBJ2-7; possibly TRBD1 for D (5 bases). Trimming stripped 2 bases from V and 2 bases from J, with 10 bases between. This CDR3 contains 14 residues. Germline V gene data show CDR1 as SGHTA and CDR2 as FQGNSA.